The entry below gives a single T cell receptor beta chain sequence along with its context. This specimen belongs to a study of T cell responses to AZD1222 COVID-19 vaccine. V was pared by 3 bases and J by 6 bases, with 14 bases between. CDR3 length: 14 amino acids. Germline assignment: CDR1 SGHTA and CDR2 FQGNSA. TCRdb's copy holds only in-frame clones and misses some; the assay was immunoSEQ multiplex PCR. This sample has approximately 110,000 clones, with about 90% found just once. The chain carries TRBV7-2 and TRBJ1-2; D is possibly TRBD1 (6 bases). Sequenced here: peripheral blood, sampled 28 days after the second AZD1222 dose. The receptor's source is an adult who received the AZD1222 COVID-19 vaccine. The CDR3 nucleotides are TGTGCCAGCAGCTTTCTCGCAGGGGAGCATGGCTACACCTTC. As protein: CASSFLAGEHGYTF.